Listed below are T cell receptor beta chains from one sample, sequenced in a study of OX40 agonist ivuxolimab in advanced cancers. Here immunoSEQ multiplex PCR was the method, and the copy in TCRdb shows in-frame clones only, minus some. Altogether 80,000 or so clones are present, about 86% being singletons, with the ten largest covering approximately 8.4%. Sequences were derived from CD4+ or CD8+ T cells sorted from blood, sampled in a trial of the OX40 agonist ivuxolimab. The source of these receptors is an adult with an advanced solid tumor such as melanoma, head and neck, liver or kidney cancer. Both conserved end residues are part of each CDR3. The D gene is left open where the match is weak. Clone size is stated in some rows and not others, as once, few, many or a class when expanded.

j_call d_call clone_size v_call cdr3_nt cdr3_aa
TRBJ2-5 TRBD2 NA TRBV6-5 TGTGCCACCAAACCCGGGAGCGGGAGTGGAGAGACCCAGTACTTC CATKPGSGSGETQYF
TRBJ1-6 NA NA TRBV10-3 TGTGCCATGCAGGGTAGCAATTCACCCCTCCACTTT CAMQGSNSPLHF
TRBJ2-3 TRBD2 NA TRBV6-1 TGTGCCAGCAGTGACCGGACTAGCGGGGTGGGGGGAGATACGCAGTATTTT CASSDRTSGVGGDTQYF
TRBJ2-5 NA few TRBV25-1 TGTGCCAGCAGCGTCCGGGGAACGGACGTGACCCAGTACTTC CASSVRGTDVTQYF
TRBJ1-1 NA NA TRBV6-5 TGTGCCAGCAGTTACGAGAGGGCTACTGAAGCTTTCTTT CASSYERATEAFF
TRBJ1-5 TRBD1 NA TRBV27 TGTGCCAGCGGCCGACAGGGCAATAGCAATCAGCCCCAGCATTTT CASGRQGNSNQPQHF
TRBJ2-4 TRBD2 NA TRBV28 TGTGCCAGCAGTCCAGGACTAGCGCCGAACGTCAAAAACATTCAGTACTTC CASSPGLAPNVKNIQYF
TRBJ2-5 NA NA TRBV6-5 TGTGCCAGCAGTGGACTGGTGGAAGAGACCCAGTACTTC CASSGLVEETQYF
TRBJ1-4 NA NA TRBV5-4 TGTGCCAGCAGCTTAGGGGGGCAGTCGGGTGGTAGTGAAAAACTGTTTTTT CASSLGGQSGGSEKLFF
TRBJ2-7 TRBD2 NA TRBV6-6 TGTGCCAGCAGTTCTGGAGGGACTAGTTCGTCCTACGAGCAGTACTTC CASSSGGTSSSYEQYF
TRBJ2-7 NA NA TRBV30 TGTGCCTGGACCGTAGGGCAGAGGCACGAGCAGTACTTC CAWTVGQRHEQYF
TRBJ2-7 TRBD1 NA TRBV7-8 TGTGCCAGCAGCTTTGGACAGGGCTACGAGCAGTACTTC CASSFGQGYEQYF
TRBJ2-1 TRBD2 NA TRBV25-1 TGTGCCAGCAGTCCCGGGGCTAGCGGGAGATTCTATGAGCAGTTCTTC CASSPGASGRFYEQFF
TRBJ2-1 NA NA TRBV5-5 TGTGCCAGCAGCTTAGGGTCTTTCTCCTACAATGAGCAGTTCTTC CASSLGSFSYNEQFF
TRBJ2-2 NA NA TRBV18 TGTGCCAGCTCACCACCAGGGCAAGCCAACGGGGAGCTGTTTTTT CASSPPGQANGELFF